The sequence of this TCR beta chain was determined in a study of blood T cell repertoires in COVID-19. For the study at large: Acute and convalescent COVID-19 specimens originated in the United States, Italy and Spain. T cells, B-cell-depleted T cells, or PBMCs supplied cDNA or gDNA.

Points on this clone: One end of the junction fails to match germline, which may point to a read error.

Germline-derived CDR1 and CDR2 are ENHRY and SYGVKD. The CDR3 loop spans 12 amino acids. Per the original methods: Cell counts per sample came from amplifying reference gene primers. Sequencing used immunoSEQ multiplex PCR; TCRdb keeps in-frame clones, though not all of them. V and J calls and clone size are those listed in that table; D and trimming were worked out from the DNA. Of fewer than 500,000 clones listed, approximately 88% are singletons. Cohorts were based on clinical histories the participants reported. This sequence was found in a woman under 40 with acute COVID-19. The chain is built from TRBV10-3 and TRBJ1-2; no clear D. The specimen was PBMCs or T cells enriched from blood (not recorded which). CDR3 in DNA: TGTGCCATCAGTGACCCCTATTCGGGATCTTTCTTC. Its translation is CAISDPYSGSFF.